This T cell receptor beta chain was obtained from a study of blood T cell repertoires in COVID-19. Study-wide background: Sites across the United States, Italy and Spain contributed samples from acute and convalescent COVID-19. T cells, B-cell-depleted T cells, or PBMCs supplied cDNA or gDNA.

Per the authors' pipeline: Nucleated cell counts were estimated from reference gene primer amplification. Measured with immunoSEQ multiplex PCR; TCRdb has only the in-frame clones, and not every one. V, J and clone size are those of that table, while D and trimming were read from the DNA. The data show approximately 100,000 clones, 88% seen once. Per germline, CDR1 LNHDA and CDR2 SQIVND (reference sequence). Trimming stripped 6 bases from V and 1 base from J, with 15 bases between. This CDR3 contains 16 residues. This chain uses TRBV19 with TRBJ1-4, with D tentatively TRBD1 (5 bases). This receptor was identified in a woman in her fifties or sixties with acute or convalescent COVID-19. The specimen sequenced was peripheral blood. The CDR3 DNA reads as TGTGCCAGTAGCCCCCCAGCGGGGGGAACTAATGAAAAACTGTTTTTT. Its protein is CASSPPAGGTNEKLFF.